This T cell receptor beta chain was found in a study of T-cell reconstitution after alpha-beta-depleted transplantation in children. Molecular barcoding with unique molecular identifiers was used for the TCRbeta library. TCRdb reprocessed the PCR reads with MiXCR, giving one entry per CDR3 protein. The sample includes roughly 670,000 distinct CDR3 sequences, around 13% seen only once; the top ten take roughly 0.84%. The sequencing here drew on PBMCs, taken before TCRalphabeta/CD19-depleted stem cell transplant. This clonotype was sampled from a girl aged 2-10 years with congenital amegakaryocytic thrombocytopenia, due to receive a stem cell transplant.

The CDR3 sequence is CASSFYSRGTQYF. DNA for the CDR3: TGTGCCAGCAGCTTCTACTCGAGAGGGACCCAGTACTTC. The chain is built from TRBV5-6 and TRBJ2-5; D uncertain. Germline lookup yields CDR1 SGHDT and CDR2 YYEEEE. V was shortened by 2 bases and J by 7 bases, with 12 bases between the two germline ends. CDR3 length equals 13 residues. The full variable domain, rest sourced from reference TRBV5-6 and TRBJ2-5, is DAGVTQSPTHLIKTRGQQVTLRCSPKSGHDTVSWYQQALGQGPQFIFQYYEEEERQRGNFPDRFSGHQFPNYSSELNVNALLLGDSALYLCASSFYSRGTQYFGPGTRLLVL.